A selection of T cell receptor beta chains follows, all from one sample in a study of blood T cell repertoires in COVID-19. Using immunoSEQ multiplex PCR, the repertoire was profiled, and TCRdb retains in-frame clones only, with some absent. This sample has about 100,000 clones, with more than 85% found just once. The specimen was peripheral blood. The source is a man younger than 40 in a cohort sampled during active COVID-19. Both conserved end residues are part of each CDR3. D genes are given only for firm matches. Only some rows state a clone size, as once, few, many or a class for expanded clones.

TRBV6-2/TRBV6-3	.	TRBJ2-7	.	CASSSGVSYEQYF	TGTGCCAGCAGTTCAGGGGTGTCCTACGAGCAGTACTTC
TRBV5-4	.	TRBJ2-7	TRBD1	CASSFGTGGFYEQYF	TGTGCCAGCAGCTTCGGGACAGGGGGCTTCTACGAGCAGTACTTC
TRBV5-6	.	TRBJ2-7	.	CASSLVTGVEQYF	TGTGCCAGCAGCCTCGTGACGGGGGTGGAGCAGTACTTC
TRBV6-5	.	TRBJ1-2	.	CASSSEGGYTF	TGTGCCAGCAGTTCGGAGGGAGGCTACACCTTC
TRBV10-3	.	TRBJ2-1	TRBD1	CAISGTGASYNEQFF	TGTGCCATCAGTGGGACAGGGGCTTCCTACAATGAGCAGTTCTTC
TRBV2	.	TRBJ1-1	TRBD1	CASSWDRGEAFF	TGTGCCAGCAGTTGGGACAGGGGTGAAGCTTTCTTT
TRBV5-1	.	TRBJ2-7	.	CASRLESEQYF	TGCGCCAGCAGACTAGAGAGCGAGCAGTACTTC
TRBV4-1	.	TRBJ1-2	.	CASSQESPTGHGYTF	TGCGCCAGCAGCCAAGAATCCCCCACAGGACATGGCTACACCTTC
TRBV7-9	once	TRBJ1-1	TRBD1	CASSLWPTGQNTEAFF	TGTGCCAGCAGCTTATGGCCGACAGGGCAGAACACTGAAGCTTTCTTT
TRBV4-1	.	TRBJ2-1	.	CASSQPQGSYNEQFF	TGCGCCAGCAGCCAACCCCAGGGGTCCTACAATGAGCAGTTCTTC
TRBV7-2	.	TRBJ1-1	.	CASGTRQGTEAFF	TGTGCCAGCGGCACTCGGCAGGGCACTGAAGCTTTCTTT
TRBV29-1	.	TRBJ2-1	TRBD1	CSVGGQGQFF	TGCAGCGTTGGGGGACAGGGTCAGTTCTTC
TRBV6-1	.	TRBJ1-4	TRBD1	CASSEEQGAVEKLFF	TGTGCCAGCAGTGAGGAACAGGGGGCGGTTGAAAAACTGTTTTTT
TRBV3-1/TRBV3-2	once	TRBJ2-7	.	CASSQGAVTYEQYF	TGTGCCAGCAGCCAAGGGGCTGTAACCTACGAGCAGTACTTC
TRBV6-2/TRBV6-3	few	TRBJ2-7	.	CASSSIFTRGGRNEQYF	TGTGCCAGCAGTTCAATCTTTACAAGGGGGGGCAGGAACGAGCAGTACTTC
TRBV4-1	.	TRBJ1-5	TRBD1	CASSQDYGQGHQPQHF	TGCGCCAGCAGCCAAGATTACGGACAGGGACATCAGCCCCAGCATTTT
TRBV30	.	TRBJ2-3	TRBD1	CAWSPGQGYFGDTQYF	TGTGCCTGGAGTCCGGGACAGGGTTATTTTGGAGATACGCAGTATTTT
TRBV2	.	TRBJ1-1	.	CASRRRQENTEAFF	TGTGCCAGCCGACGACGACAGGAGAACACTGAAGCTTTCTTT
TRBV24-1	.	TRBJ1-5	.	CATSDFTGTANQPQHF	TGTGCCACCAGTGATTTTACGGGGACTGCCAATCAGCCCCAGCATTTT
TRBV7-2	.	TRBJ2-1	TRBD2	CASRPAGDVYNEQFF	TGTGCCAGCAGACCAGCGGGGGACGTCTACAATGAGCAGTTCTTC
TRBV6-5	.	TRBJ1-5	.	CASNRKTINQPQHF	TGTGCCAGCAACAGGAAAACTATCAATCAGCCCCAGCATTTT
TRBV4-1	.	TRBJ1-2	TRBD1	CASSQGQGPYGYTF	TGCGCCAGCAGCCAAGGACAGGGTCCCTATGGCTACACCTTC
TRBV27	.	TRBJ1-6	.	CASSLGAEYNSPLHF	TGTGCCAGCAGTTTAGGGGCAGAGTATAATTCACCCCTCCACTTT
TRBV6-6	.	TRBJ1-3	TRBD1	CASSAGTGNIGNTIYF	TGTGCCAGCAGTGCCGGGACAGGGAATATCGGAAACACCATATATTTT
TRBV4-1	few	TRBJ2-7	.	CASSQGPTYEQYF	TGCGCCAGCAGCCAGGGCCCGACCTACGAGCAGTACTTC
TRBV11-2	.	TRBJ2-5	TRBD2	CASSRLAGGQETQYF	TGTGCCAGCAGTCGCCTAGCGGGGGGCCAAGAGACCCAGTACTTC
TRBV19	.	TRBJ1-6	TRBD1	CASSGQGGDSPLHF	TGTGCCAGTAGTGGACAGGGAGGAGATTCACCCCTCCACTTT
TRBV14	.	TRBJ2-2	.	CASSQDRTGELFF	TGTGCCAGCAGCCAAGATCGCACCGGGGAGCTGTTTTTT